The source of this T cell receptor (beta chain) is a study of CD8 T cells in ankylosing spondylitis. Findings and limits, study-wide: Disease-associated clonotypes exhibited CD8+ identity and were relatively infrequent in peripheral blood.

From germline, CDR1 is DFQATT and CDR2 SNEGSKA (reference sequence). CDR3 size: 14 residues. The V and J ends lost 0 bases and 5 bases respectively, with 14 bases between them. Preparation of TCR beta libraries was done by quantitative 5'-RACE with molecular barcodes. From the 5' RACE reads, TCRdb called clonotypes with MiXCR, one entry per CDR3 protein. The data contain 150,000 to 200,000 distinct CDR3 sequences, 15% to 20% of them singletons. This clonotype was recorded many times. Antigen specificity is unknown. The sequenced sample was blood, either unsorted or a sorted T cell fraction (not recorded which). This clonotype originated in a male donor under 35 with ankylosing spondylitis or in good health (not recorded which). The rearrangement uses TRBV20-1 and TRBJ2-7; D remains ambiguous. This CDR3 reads CSARDNVGEDEQYF. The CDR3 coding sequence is TGCAGTGCTAGAGATAATGTGGGCGAGGACGAGCAGTACTTC.